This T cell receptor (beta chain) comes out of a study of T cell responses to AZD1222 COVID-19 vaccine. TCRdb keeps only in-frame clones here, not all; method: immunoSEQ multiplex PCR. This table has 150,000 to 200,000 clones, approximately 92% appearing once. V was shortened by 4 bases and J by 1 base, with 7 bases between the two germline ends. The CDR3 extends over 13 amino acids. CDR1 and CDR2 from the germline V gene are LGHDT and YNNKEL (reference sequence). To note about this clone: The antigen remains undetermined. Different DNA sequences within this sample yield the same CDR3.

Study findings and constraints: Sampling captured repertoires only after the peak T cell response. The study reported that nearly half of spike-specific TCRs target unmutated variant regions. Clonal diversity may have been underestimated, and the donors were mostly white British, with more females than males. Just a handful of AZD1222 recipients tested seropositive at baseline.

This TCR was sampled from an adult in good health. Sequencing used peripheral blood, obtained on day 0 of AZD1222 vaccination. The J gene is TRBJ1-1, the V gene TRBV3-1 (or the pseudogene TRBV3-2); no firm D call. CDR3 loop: CASSRDGNTEAFF. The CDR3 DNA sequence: TGTGCCAGCAGCCGAGACGGGAACACTGAAGCTTTCTTT.